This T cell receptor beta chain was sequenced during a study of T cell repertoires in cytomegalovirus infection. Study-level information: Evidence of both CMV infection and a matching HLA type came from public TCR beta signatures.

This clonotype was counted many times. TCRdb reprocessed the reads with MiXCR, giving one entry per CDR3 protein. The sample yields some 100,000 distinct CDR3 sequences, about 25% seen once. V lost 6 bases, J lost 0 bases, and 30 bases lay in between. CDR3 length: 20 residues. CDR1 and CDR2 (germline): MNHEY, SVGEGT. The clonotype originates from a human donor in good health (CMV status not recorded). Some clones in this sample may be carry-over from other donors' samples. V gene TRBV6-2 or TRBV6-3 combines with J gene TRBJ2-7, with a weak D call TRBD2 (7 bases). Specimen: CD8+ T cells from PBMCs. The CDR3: CASSDGPGGISLQPSYEQYF. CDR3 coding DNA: TGTGCCAGCAGCGACGGCCCGGGGGGCATCTCACTCCAACCCTCCTACGAGCAGTACTTC.